The T cell receptor beta chain described here comes from a study of T cell changes during pregnancy in multiple sclerosis. Assay: immunoSEQ multiplex PCR; the TCRdb copy retains only in-frame clones and omits some. The table lists about 48,000 clones, roughly 92% of them singletons. CDR3 size: 14 residues. The germline V gene has CDR1 GTSNPN and CDR2 SVGIG (reference sequence). Trimming pared 0 bases from V and 0 bases from J, leaving 5 bases between. The sequencing used CD4+ T cells from peripheral blood mononuclear cells, collected in the second trimester of pregnancy. J is TRBJ2-2 and V is TRBV30, with a weak D call TRBD2 (5 bases). The sequence derives from a female donor in good health, enrolled as a control in a pregnancy study. CDR3 sequence: CAWSVLANTGELFF. DNA for the CDR3: TGTGCCTGGAGTGTACTAGCGAACACCGGGGAGCTGTTTTTT.